This T cell receptor beta chain was documented in a study of CD8 T cells in ankylosing spondylitis. Study-level results: Existing reports had already noted some motif variants in reactive arthritis synovial fluid and blood. Disease-linked clones had a CD8+ phenotype and relatively low frequency in peripheral blood. Researchers reportedly found disease-linked clones significantly enriched in matched ankylosing spondylitis synovial fluid.

Concerning this clonotype itself: Its antigen is as yet unknown.

The V and J ends lost 4 bases and 6 bases, in that order; junction bases with no gene match: 9. Germline CDR1 is PRHDT and CDR2 is FYEKMQ (reference sequence). This CDR3 has 15 amino acids. From the 5' RACE reads, TCRdb called clonotypes with MiXCR, one entry per CDR3 protein. The table includes 250,000 to 400,000 distinct CDR3 sequences, 9.5% to 13% detected once. This chain connects TRBV13 to TRBJ1-1; 9 bases fit TRBD1. Material: blood, either unsorted or a sorted T cell fraction (not recorded which). The clonotype originates from a female donor with ankylosing spondylitis or in good health (not recorded which). The CDR3 loop reads CASSSRQGGSAEAFF. CDR3 bases: TGTGCCAGCAGCTCCAGACAGGGGGGATCCGCTGAAGCTTTCTTT.